What follows is one T cell receptor (beta chain) and its context. This clonotype was seen ten or more times. Its target antigen remains unknown. Nothing much larger sits one base from this clone, and base qualities are not available. The time point label here, explained by the study, means: newly diagnosed GD, antithyroid drugs for less than 3 months. For both TCR sequencing and RNA sequencing, RNA was extracted from PBMCs in TRIzol. The diagnosis of Graves' disease followed American Thyroid Association guidelines. Patients for the study were recruited at an endocrinology department in Xi'an, China. Each patient gave around 9.2 milliliters of peripheral blood, collected in an EDTA anticoagulant tube. Ficoll Paque Plus density gradient separation was used to isolate PBMCs, and no additional T cell sorting was done. An Agilent 2100 Bioanalyzer and agarose gel were used to check RNA quality, while a NanoDrop 2000 measured RNA concentration.

Receptor libraries were prepared by multiplex PCR. The sequencer was an Illumina HiSeq 4000. TCR beta libraries were built with iRepertoire HTBI primers and Arm-PCR amplification of CDR3 regions. Before sequencing, the PCR products went through gel purification. From the authors' description of their analysis: Gene usage analysis of CDR3 amino acid clonotypes used the roughly 60 TRBV and approximately 13 TRBJ segments found across samples. COPE and FqMerger were used to merge filtered high-quality paired reads into contigs. BLAST was used to align contigs to the IMGT TRBV, TRBD and TRBJ reference genes, and CDR3 was defined following IMGT. Clonotypes above 0.1% frequency were classified as highly expanded clones. Shannon entropy served as the measure of repertoire diversity, while the Gini coefficient captured V-J evenness. Public clonotypes were defined as clonotypes shared by more than one individual. TCRdb reran the public reads through fastp at Q25 and MiXCR, keeping productive beta chains. Every distinct CDR3 protein forms one entry, paired with its most common genes and DNA. These V and J calls rely on TCRdb rather than the paper's analysis. The sample contains 410,000 or so distinct CDR3 sequences, 14% to 15% of them found a single time. The leading ten clones occupy roughly a sixth of the sample.

The data derive from a study of regulatory T cells in long-lasting Graves disease (dated by TCRdb to 2020 to 2022). As for the study more broadly: In the newly diagnosed Graves' disease group, patients had been taking antithyroid drugs for less than 3 months. This study used TCR sequencing and RNA sequencing of peripheral blood to compare persistent Graves' disease patients against newly diagnosed Graves' disease patients. The study was conducted in China and was registered as a clinical trial. A total of about 35 samples underwent TCR sequencing, from about 13 patients with persistent Graves' disease and approximately 20 patients with newly diagnosed Graves' disease.

On the study overall, not on this receptor specifically: The authors acknowledged the small sample size as a limitation that may reduce accuracy. Sequencing and analysis were restricted to the TCR beta chain. Preferential use of TRBV28, TRBJ1-2 and TRBJ2-5 was observed in persistent disease, whereas TRBV20-1 and TRBJ2-1 were favored in newly diagnosed disease. The study examined only peripheral blood because the primary lesion, thyroid tissue, could not be accessed. Compared with newly diagnosed patients, persistent Graves' disease patients had lower TCR Shannon entropy and fewer highly expanded clones, which suggests clonal expansion. A larger number of public clonotypes was shared among persistent patients (around 3,000) than among newly diagnosed patients (approximately 1,000).

Germline trimming amounts to 8 bases on V and 6 bases on J, with 3 as the count of junction bases outside the gene matches. The germline V gene provides CDR1 SGHNT and CDR2 YENEEA. The CDR3 runs 11 amino acids, cysteine and phenylalanine included. Just the 33-base CDR3 DNA is kept, in frame starting at base 1. The same data also went into a second study, on T cells in Graves' hyperthyroidism and ophthalmopathy. In that second paper, the authors write: Stable Graves' hyperthyroidism was defined as the absence of progression to ophthalmopathy over 18 months of follow-up. Hyperthyroidism patients were newly diagnosed, with disease duration under 2 months, and aged 18 to 65 years. The study excluded patients with uncontrolled infections, other autoimmune diseases, pregnancy or lactation. Diagnoses relied on clinical symptoms, serum thyroxine and TRAb, thyroid ultrasound and orbital computed tomography. A first-round RT-PCR of the TCR CDR3 used the HTBI primer set with the Qiagen OneStep RT-PCR kit. Most expanded thyroid clonotypes (frequency above 0.001) were also detected in blood, a finding suggesting that blood repertoires may reflect thyroid immune responses. A 13 V-J signature model separated ophthalmopathy from stable hyperthyroidism, with around 90% sensitivity and roughly 84% specificity in cross-validation and 80%/75% in testing. In validation, the model predicted progression to ophthalmopathy with just under 71% sensitivity and 72% to 85% specificity, a median of around six months before onset. A discovery cohort of about a hundred patients, fewer than 50 with Graves' ophthalmopathy and approximately 55 with stable Graves' hyperthyroidism, was used to find distinguishing TCR V-J signatures. Prospective prediction of ophthalmopathy was tested in an independent validation cohort consisting of 18 hyperthyroidism patients and some 15 patients who later progressed to ophthalmopathy. For training and testing, the 100 or so patients in the discovery cohort were randomly divided in a 7:3 ratio. Thyroid tissue and blood T-cell repertoires from about six Graves' hyperthyroidism patients were also compared in the study. After blood sampling, hyperthyroidism patients were treated with methimazole at a starting dose of 30 mg daily, and ophthalmopathy patients were treated with high-dose intravenous methylprednisolone. The libraries were constructed in a second round of multiplex PCR and then size-selected and purified. Libraries were sequenced paired-end with 100 bp reads on an Illumina HiSeq2000. Raw data were processed with SOAPnuke, discarding reads with adapters, uncalled bases, mean Phred below 15, or no exact constant-primer or identifier match. COPE v1.2.5 was used to merge the high-quality paired reads, and each unique nucleotide sequence was defined as a clonotype. MiTCR v1.1 was used to align clonotypes to the IMGT TRBV, TRBD and TRBJ reference segments. The analysis included only V-J combinations with a frequency above 0.0001, which together covered 99.2% of the repertoires. The TCS score was defined as the ratio of F50 (clonal expansion) to E x V (chaos), calculated using BLOSUM62-based TCRdist between CDR3 peptides within each V-J. Welch's t-statistics and random forest reduced fewer than 550 V-J features to under 15, which were used in a naive Bayes classifier (R e1071). No statistical method was used to set the sample size in advance, and investigators knew the group allocation. The paper describes TCR Vbeta CDR3 sequencing of around 130 peripheral blood samples, made up of about 41 ophthalmopathy patients, 70 to 75 hyperthyroidism patients and about 17 progressor patients.

The rearrangement joined TRBV11-3 to TRBJ2-7, with 8 bases in between that match TRBD1. The sequencing used peripheral blood mononuclear cells (PBMCs), collected at new diagnosis, from a patient treated with antithyroid drugs. The TCR was taken from a woman aged 30 to 39 with Graves disease. Donor details come from another sample of the same person, matched by shared clones. The CDR3 region has the sequence CASGQGSEQYF. The bases read TGTGCCAGCGGACAGGGTTCCGAGCAGTACTTC.